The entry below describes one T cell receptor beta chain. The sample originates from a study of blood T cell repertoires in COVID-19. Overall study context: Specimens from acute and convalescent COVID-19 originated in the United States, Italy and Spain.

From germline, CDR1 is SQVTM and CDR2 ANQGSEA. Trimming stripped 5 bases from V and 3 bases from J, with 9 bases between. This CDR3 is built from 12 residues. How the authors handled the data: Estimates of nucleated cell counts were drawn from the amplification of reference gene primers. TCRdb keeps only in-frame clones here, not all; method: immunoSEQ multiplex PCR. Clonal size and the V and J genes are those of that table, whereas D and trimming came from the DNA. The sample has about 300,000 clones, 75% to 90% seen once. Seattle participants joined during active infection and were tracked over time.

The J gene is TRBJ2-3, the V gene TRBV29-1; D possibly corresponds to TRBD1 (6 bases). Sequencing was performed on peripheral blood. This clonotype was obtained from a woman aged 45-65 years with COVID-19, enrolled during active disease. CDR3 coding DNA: TGCAGCGTTCGGGGACAAACAGATACGCAGTATTTT. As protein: CSVRGQTDTQYF.